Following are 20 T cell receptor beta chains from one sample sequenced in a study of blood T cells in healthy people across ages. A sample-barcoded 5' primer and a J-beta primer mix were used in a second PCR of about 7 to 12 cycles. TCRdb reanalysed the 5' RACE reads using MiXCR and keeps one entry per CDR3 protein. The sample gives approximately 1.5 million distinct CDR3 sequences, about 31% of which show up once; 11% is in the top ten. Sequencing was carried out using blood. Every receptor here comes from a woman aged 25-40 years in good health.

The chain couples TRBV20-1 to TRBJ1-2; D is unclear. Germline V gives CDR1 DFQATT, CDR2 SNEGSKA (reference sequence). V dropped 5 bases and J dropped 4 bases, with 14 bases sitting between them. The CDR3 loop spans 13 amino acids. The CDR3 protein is CSAPLKGAYGYTF. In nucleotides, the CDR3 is TGCAGTGCTCCTTTAAAAGGCGCCTATGGCTACACCTTC.

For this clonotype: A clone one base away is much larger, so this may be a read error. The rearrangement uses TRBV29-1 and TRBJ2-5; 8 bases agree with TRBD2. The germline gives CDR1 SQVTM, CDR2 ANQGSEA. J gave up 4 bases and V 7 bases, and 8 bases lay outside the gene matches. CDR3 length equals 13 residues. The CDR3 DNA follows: TGCAGCGCCGAGTTAGCGGGACGAGAGACCCAGTACTTC. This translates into CSAELAGRETQYF.

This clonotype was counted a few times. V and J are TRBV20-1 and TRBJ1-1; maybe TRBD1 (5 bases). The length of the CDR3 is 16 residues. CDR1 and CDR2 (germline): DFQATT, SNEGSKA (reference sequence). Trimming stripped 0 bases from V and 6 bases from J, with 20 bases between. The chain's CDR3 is CSARDRMLGGHAEAFF. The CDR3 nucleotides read TGCAGTGCTAGAGACCGAATGTTGGGGGGTCACGCTGAAGCTTTCTTT.

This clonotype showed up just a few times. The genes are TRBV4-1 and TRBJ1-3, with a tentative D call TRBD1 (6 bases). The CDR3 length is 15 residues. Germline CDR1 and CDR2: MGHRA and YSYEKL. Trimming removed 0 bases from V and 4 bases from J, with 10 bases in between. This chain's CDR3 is CASSQDRTVGNTIYF. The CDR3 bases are TGCGCCAGCAGCCAAGACCGGACAGTCGGAAACACCATATATTTT.

CDR3 region: CAISESSLRDRGLEQYF. CDR3 DNA: TGTGCCATCAGTGAGTCGTCCCTTCGGGACAGGGGGCTCGAGCAGTACTTC. The chain carries TRBV10-3 and TRBJ2-7; TRBD1 matches at 12 bases. CDR1 and CDR2 from the germline V gene are ENHRY and SYGVKD. Trimming cost V 0 bases and J 6 bases; bases outside gene matches: 9. The CDR3 loop spans 17 amino acids.

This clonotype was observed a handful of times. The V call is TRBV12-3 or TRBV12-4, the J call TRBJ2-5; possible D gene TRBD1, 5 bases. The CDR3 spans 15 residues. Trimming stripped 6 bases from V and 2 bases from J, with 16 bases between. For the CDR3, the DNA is TGTGCCAGCAGCCGACAAGGGGCCAGGCAAGAGACCCAGTACTTC. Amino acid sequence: CASSRQGARQETQYF.

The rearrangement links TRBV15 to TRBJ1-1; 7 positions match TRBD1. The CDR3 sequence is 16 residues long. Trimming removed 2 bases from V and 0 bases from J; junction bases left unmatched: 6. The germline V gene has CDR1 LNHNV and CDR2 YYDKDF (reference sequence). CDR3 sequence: CATSRPRQGLNTEAFF. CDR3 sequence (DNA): TGTGCCACCAGCAGACCCCGACAGGGCTTGAACACTGAAGCTTTCTTT.

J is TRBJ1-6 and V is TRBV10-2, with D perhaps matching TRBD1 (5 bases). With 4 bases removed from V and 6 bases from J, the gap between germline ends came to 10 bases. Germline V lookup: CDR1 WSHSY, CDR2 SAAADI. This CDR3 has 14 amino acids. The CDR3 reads CASSVRVFNSPLHF. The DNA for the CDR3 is TGCGCCAGCAGTGTCAGGGTGTTTAATTCACCCCTCCACTTT.

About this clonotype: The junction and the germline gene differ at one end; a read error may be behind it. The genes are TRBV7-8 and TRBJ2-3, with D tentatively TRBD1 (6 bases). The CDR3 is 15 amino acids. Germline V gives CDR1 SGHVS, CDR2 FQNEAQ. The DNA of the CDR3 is TGTACCAGCAGCTCGGACAGTTCTAGCACAGATACGCAGTATTTT. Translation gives CTSSSDSSSTDTQYF.

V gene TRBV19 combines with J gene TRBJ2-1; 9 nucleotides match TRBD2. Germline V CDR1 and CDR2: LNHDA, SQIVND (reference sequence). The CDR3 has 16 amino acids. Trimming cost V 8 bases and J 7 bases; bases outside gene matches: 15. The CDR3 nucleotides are TGTGCCAGTGCCCATGGGTCTAGCGGGATCGGAAATGAGCAGTTCTTC. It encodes CASAHGSSGIGNEQFF. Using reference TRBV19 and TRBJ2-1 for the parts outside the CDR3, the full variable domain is DGGITQSPKYLFRKEGQNVTLSCEQNLNHDAMYWYRQDPGQGLRLIYYSQIVNDFQKGDIAEGYSVSREKKESFPLTVTSAQKNPTAFYLCASAHGSSGIGNEQFFGPGTRLTVL.

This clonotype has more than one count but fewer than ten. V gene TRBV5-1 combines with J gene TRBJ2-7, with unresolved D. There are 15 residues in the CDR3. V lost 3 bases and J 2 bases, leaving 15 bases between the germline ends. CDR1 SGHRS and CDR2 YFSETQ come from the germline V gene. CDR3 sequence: CASSSGSQATYEQYF. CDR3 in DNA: TGCGCCAGCAGCTCCGGGTCCCAGGCCACCTACGAGCAGTACTTC.

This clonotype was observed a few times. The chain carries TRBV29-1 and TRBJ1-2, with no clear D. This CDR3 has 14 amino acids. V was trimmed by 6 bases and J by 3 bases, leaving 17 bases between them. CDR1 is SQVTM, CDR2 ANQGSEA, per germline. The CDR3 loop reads CSVQDPGSYYGYTF. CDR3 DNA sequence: TGCAGCGTCCAAGACCCGGGGTCGTACTATGGCTACACCTTC.

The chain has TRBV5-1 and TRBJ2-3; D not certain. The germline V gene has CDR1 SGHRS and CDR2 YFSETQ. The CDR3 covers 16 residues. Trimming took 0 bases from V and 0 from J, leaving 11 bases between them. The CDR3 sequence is CASSLGQDPSTDTQYF. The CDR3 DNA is TGCGCCAGCAGCTTGGGCCAGGATCCTAGCACAGATACGCAGTATTTT.

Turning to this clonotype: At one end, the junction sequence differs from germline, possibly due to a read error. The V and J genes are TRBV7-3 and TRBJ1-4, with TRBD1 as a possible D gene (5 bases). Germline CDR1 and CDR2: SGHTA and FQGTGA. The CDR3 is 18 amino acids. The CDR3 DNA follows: TGTGCCAGCAGCTTATGCAGGGAGCCGTGGGCAACTAGTGAAAAACTGTTTTTT. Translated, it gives CASSLCREPWATSEKLFF.

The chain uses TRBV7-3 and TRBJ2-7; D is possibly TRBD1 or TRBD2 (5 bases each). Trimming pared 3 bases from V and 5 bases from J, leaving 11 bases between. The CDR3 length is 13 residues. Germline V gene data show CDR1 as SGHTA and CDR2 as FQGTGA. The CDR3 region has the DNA TGTGCCAGCAGCTTGACCGGGACGAACGAGCAGTACTTC. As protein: CASSLTGTNEQYF.

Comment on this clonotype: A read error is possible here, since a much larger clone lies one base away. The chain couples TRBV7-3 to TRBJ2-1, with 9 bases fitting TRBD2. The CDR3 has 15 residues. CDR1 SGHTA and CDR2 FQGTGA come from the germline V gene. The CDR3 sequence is CAGSPSGGRAGEQFF. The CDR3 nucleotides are TGTGCCGGCAGCCCCTCAGGCGGGAGGGCCGGTGAGCAGTTCTTC.

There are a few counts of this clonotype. DNA of the CDR3: TGCGCCAGCAGCCAACAAAACAGCAATCAGCCCCAGCATTTT. Translated: CASSQQNSNQPQHF. The V and J genes are TRBV4-1 and TRBJ1-5; D is ambiguous. There are 14 residues in the CDR3. The germline V and J ends were trimmed by 2 bases and 1 base, with 6 bases remaining between them. Germline CDR1 and CDR2: MGHRA and YSYEKL.

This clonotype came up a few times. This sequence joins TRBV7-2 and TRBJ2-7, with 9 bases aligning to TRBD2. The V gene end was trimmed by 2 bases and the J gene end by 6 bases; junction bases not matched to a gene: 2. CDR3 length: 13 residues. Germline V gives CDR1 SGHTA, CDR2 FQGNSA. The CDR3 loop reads CASSLLAGFEQYF. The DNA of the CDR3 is TGTGCCAGCAGCTTACTAGCGGGGTTCGAGCAGTACTTC.

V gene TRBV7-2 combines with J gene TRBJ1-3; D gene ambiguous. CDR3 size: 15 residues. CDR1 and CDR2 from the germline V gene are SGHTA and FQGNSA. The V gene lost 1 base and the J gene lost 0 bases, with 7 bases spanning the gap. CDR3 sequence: CASSLGASSGNTIYF. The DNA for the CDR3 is TGTGCCAGCAGCTTAGGGGCCAGCTCTGGAAACACCATATATTTT.

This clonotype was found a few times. In DNA form, the CDR3 reads TGTGCCAGCAGCTTTGAAGCGGGCTACACCTTC. Its translation is CASSFEAGYTF. The gene calls are TRBV7-9 and TRBJ1-2; D remains ambiguous. Germline loops: CDR1 SEHNR, CDR2 FQNEAQ (reference sequence). CDR3 size: 11 residues. V was trimmed by 3 bases and J by 8 bases, leaving 7 bases between them.